This T cell receptor (beta chain) was retrieved from a study of T-cell memory formation after mild COVID-19. Study at large: TCR clusters showed largely donor specificity.

5'RACE with constant-segment primers yielded barcoded, UMI-tagged TCR alpha and TCR beta cDNA libraries. In TCRdb, the 5' RACE reads were re-called with MiXCR into one record per CDR3 protein. The sample holds hundreds of thousands of distinct CDR3 sequences, roughly 22% seen once. The CDR3 sequence is 10 residues long. V lost 0 bases and J lost 10, with 0 bases in between. CDR1 and CDR2 (germline): LNHNV, YYDKDF (reference sequence). Notes on this clonotype: The target antigen is unknown.

Study-level points and caveats: Whether second-wave clones peaking at day 37 were SARS-CoV-2 specific went unconfirmed.

The chain recombines TRBV15 with TRBJ1-4; the D is unclear. This TCR was recovered from an adult woman who had mild COVID-19 (a few samples of this study predate the infection). Cell type and time point are not known. Sequencing was carried out using PBMCs or a T cell subset sorted from them (not recorded which). CDR3 region: CATSREKLFF. The CDR3 coding sequence is TGTGCCACCAGCAGAGAAAAACTGTTTTTT. The full variable domain, completed using reference TRBV15 and TRBJ1-4, is DAMVIQNPRYQVTQFGKPVTLSCSQTLNHNVMYWYQQKSSQAPKLLFHYYDKDFNNEADTPDNFQSRRPNTSFCFLDIRSPGLGDTAMYLCATSREKLFFGSGTQLSVL.